This is a list of T cell receptor beta chains from one sample in a study of blood T cell repertoires in COVID-19. Using immunoSEQ multiplex PCR, the repertoire was profiled, and TCRdb retains in-frame clones only, with some absent. The sample carries 300,000 to 400,000 clones, roughly 85% recorded once. The source material was PBMCs or T cells enriched from blood (not recorded which). The receptors were gathered from a woman aged 40 to 55 with acute COVID-19. The CDR3 runs from the conserved cysteine through the conserved F or W. A D gene is named only where the DNA matches it firmly. The size entry is marked missing in some rows and otherwise reads once, few, many or a size class.

J,V,D,size,DNA,CDR3
TRBJ1-2,TRBV5-8,NA,NA,TGTGCCAGCAGCTTGGCCTTTGGTCACAAAATCCATGGCTACACCTTC,CASSLAFGHKIHGYTF
TRBJ1-3,TRBV2,NA,NA,TGTGCCAGCAGTGCCTCAACTAGTAAAAGCTCTGGAAACACCATATATTTT,CASSASTSKSSGNTIYF
TRBJ1-3,TRBV6-5,NA,NA,TGTGCCAGCAGTAGAGGAGGGGGAAACACCATATATTTT,CASSRGGGNTIYF
TRBJ2-2,TRBV7-9,NA,few,TGTGCCAGCAGCCCGCCTGGGAGCATAGACACCGGGGAGCTGTTTTTT,CASSPPGSIDTGELFF
TRBJ2-7,TRBV9,TRBD2,NA,TGTGCCAGCAGCGCCCTGACTGGGGGGCGGGGGGACGAGCAGTACTTC,CASSALTGGRGDEQYF
TRBJ2-3,TRBV28,TRBD2,NA,TGTGCCAGCAGTTCGGCTAGCGGGTACACAGATACGCAGTATTTT,CASSSASGYTDTQYF
TRBJ1-1,TRBV2,NA,NA,TGTGCCAGCATCAACAGGGCCCCGAACACTGAAGCTTTCTTT,CASINRAPNTEAFF
TRBJ1-2,TRBV7-8,NA,NA,TGTGCCAGCAGCTTAGACGGGGTTATGGTGGGCTACACCTTC,CASSLDGVMVGYTF
TRBJ2-7,TRBV7-9,TRBD2,NA,TGTGCCAGCAGCTACGGGACTAACGGATACGAGCAGTACTTC,CASSYGTNGYEQYF
TRBJ1-4,TRBV28,TRBD1,NA,TGTGCCAGCAGTGTGGGACAGCCTAATGAAAAACTGTTTTTT,CASSVGQPNEKLFF
TRBJ1-2,TRBV9,NA,NA,TGTGCCAGCAGCGTCTCCGGGACTGTTAATGGCTACACCTTC,CASSVSGTVNGYTF
TRBJ2-6,TRBV11-2,NA,NA,TGTGCCAGCAGCTTAGTGTCCGGGGGTGGTCGGGCCAACGTCCTGACTTTC,CASSLVSGGGRANVLTF
TRBJ2-3,TRBV7-2,NA,once,TGTGCCAGCAGCTACCTAATGAGTACGCAGTATTTT,CASSYLMSTQYF
TRBJ2-7,TRBV18,TRBD1,NA,TGTGCCAGCTCACCACTCGCAGGGGGTTTGGACGAGCAGTACTTC,CASSPLAGGLDEQYF
TRBJ2-1,TRBV18,NA,NA,TGTGCCAGCTCACCGCCGGGACTGCCCTACAATGAGCAGTTCTTC,CASSPPGLPYNEQFF
TRBJ2-5,TRBV24-1,NA,NA,TGTGCCACCAGTGATGGGGGGCGCGGGGGGACCCAGTACTTC,CATSDGGRGGTQYF
TRBJ2-4,TRBV9,NA,NA,TGTGCCAGCAGCGTAGAAATACAGGGAAACATTCAGTACTTC,CASSVEIQGNIQYF
TRBJ2-5,TRBV5-1,NA,once,TGCGCCAGCAGCACTACAGGGTTGGAAGAGACCCAGTACTTC,CASSTTGLEETQYF
TRBJ2-5,TRBV5-1,TRBD2,NA,TGCGCCAGCAGCTCGAGGGGAGGGGAAGAGACCCAGTACTTC,CASSSRGGEETQYF
TRBJ2-7,TRBV18,TRBD1,NA,TGTGCCAGCTCACCTGAGACAGGGGCGAACGAGCAGTACTTC,CASSPETGANEQYF